The 24 T cell receptor beta chains given below trace back to one sample, sequenced in a study of T cells after yellow fever vaccination (dated by TCRdb to between 2019 and 2020). The label giving this sample's treatment or condition can be read as: live attenuated yellow fever vaccine strain. The protocol used for the library was 5' RACE. Reads for this sample came from an Illumina HiSeq 2500. TCRdb reworked the public reads: Q25 trimming with fastp, MiXCR clone assembly, productive beta chains retained. Identical CDR3 proteins give one entry, which carries the most common genes and DNA. The sample contains 200,000 to 300,000 distinct CDR3 sequences, 10% to 15% of them found a single time. The leading ten clones occupy 0.4% to 0.55% of the sample. The sequences come from CD4+ T cells sorted from PBMCs, collected 45 days after the yellow fever booster vaccination. These receptors all stem from a man younger than 40 who received the YFV17D yellow fever vaccine.

The rearrangement joins TRBV5-1 to TRBJ1-1, with 9 positions matching TRBD1. The germline V gene has CDR1 SGHRS and CDR2 YFSETQ. This CDR3 is 15 amino acids long. With 4 bases clipped from V and 0 bases from J, the junction kept 4 bases outside the gene matches. CDR3: CASSPGQGLNTEAFF. CDR3 nucleotide sequence: TGCGCCAGCAGCCCGGGACAGGGATTGAACACTGAAGCTTTCTTT.

The V gene is TRBV3-1, the J gene TRBJ2-1; the D gene is possibly TRBD1 (5 bases). The CDR3 spans 13 residues. Germline loops: CDR1 LGHDT, CDR2 YNNKEL (reference sequence). V lost 3 bases, J lost 5 bases, and 8 bases lay in between. CDR3: CASSQAGNNEQFF. CDR3 DNA: TGTGCCAGCAGCCAGGCAGGGAACAATGAGCAGTTCTTC.

This clonotype was detected a few times. This rearrangement joins TRBV24-1 to TRBJ2-2; D is undetermined. With 0 bases removed from V and 7 bases from J, the gap between germline ends came to 5 bases. Germline-derived CDR1 and CDR2 are KGHDR and SFDVKD. The CDR3 has 13 amino acids. CDR3 residues: CATSDLARGELFF. DNA of the CDR3: TGTGCCACCAGTGATTTGGCCCGCGGGGAGCTGTTTTTT.

This clonotype was recorded a few times. CDR3: CASSPSGEADLYTF. CDR3 DNA: TGTGCCAGCAGTCCCTCTGGGGAGGCAGACCTCTACACCTTC. This chain connects TRBV28 to TRBJ1-2, with D unresolved. The germline gives CDR1 MDHEN, CDR2 SYDVKM. The V end was cut by 5 bases, the J end by 10 bases, with 20 bases between. The CDR3 extends over 14 amino acids.

The V call is TRBV12-3 or TRBV12-4, the J call TRBJ2-3; 8 bases map to TRBD2. This CDR3 contains 14 residues. The V segment lost 6 bases and the J segment 5 bases; nucleotides outside the gene matches: 7. The CDR3 loop reads CASRSAGVIDTQYF. The CDR3 DNA is TGTGCCAGCAGATCAGCGGGAGTGATAGATACGCAGTATTTT.

This clonotype has more than one count but fewer than ten. The chain is built from TRBV28 and TRBJ1-2; 7 nucleotides align to TRBD1. Trimming took 6 bases from V and 8 from J; bases not matched to a gene: 12. CDR3 size: 14 residues. Germline CDR1 MDHEN, CDR2 SYDVKM. The CDR3, as DNA: TGTGCCAGCAGCCCAGGGGGACAATGGAGGGGCTACACCTTC. This codes for CASSPGGQWRGYTF.

A few counts support this clonotype. The chain joins TRBV6-5 to TRBJ1-4; no clear D. The CDR3 sequence is 14 residues long. V lost 2 bases and J lost 5, with 9 bases in between. In germline, CDR1 is MNHEY, CDR2 SVGAGI. The CDR3 DNA reads TGTGCCAGCAGTTACATGGAGGAGAATGAAAAACTGTTTTTT. Protein sequence: CASSYMEENEKLFF.

This clonotype was found a few times. A much larger clone lies one base from this, so it may be a read error. The chain recombines TRBV12-3 or TRBV12-4 with TRBJ2-3; D uncertain. This CDR3 is 13 amino acids long. Deletions cut 3 bases from V and 0 bases from J, with 4 bases between. The CDR3 nucleotides read TGTGCCAGCAGTTTCGTTAGCACAGATACGCAGTATTTT. Translating it yields CASSFVSTDTQYF.

This clonotype was counted between two and nine times. J is TRBJ1-4 and V is TRBV20-1; D is possibly TRBD1 (6 bases). The CDR3 extends over 18 amino acids. Germline V CDR1 and CDR2: DFQATT, SNEGSKA (reference sequence). V dropped 0 bases and J dropped 8 bases, with 25 bases sitting between them. CDR3 nucleotide sequence: TGCAGTGCTAGAGATCGAGGGGGTAGAGGGGGAGGTGGCGAAAAACTGTTTTTT. Its protein is CSARDRGGRGGGGEKLFF.

This clonotype appeared a few times. This rearrangement joins TRBV20-1 to TRBJ2-3; D gene uncertain. Germline-derived CDR1 and CDR2 are DFQATT and SNEGSKA (reference sequence). This CDR3 spans 14 amino acids. Trimming cost V 6 bases and J 6 bases, with 19 bases left between them. CDR3: CSAKVPGGLDTQYF. The CDR3 region has the DNA TGCAGTGCCAAAGTACCGGGTGGATTGGATACGCAGTATTTT.

This clonotype was seen many times. The chain has TRBV6-2 or TRBV6-3 and TRBJ2-3, with 10 positions matching TRBD1. V lost 5 bases, J lost 6 bases, and 11 bases stayed unmatched. This CDR3 region has 16 residues. Germline assignment: CDR1 MNHEY and CDR2 SVGEGT. The CDR3 region is CASSTDRDRGLDTQYF. As DNA, the CDR3 is TGTGCCAGCAGTACCGACCGGGACAGGGGCCTTGATACGCAGTATTTT.

This clonotype came up a few times. V and J are TRBV20-1 and TRBJ2-5; no clear D gene. Trimming pared 1 base from V and 3 bases from J, leaving 15 bases between. This CDR3 has 15 amino acids. The germline gives CDR1 DFQATT, CDR2 SNEGSKA (reference sequence). The CDR3 loop is CSARVATDPKETQYF. In nucleotides, the CDR3 is TGCAGTGCTAGAGTAGCTACGGACCCAAAAGAGACCCAGTACTTC.

This clonotype was detected a few times. The gene calls are TRBV7-3 and TRBJ2-3; no firm D call. The CDR3 totals 14 residues. Deletions cut 5 bases from V and 6 bases from J, with 15 bases between. Germline CDR1 is SGHTA and CDR2 is FQGTGA. DNA of the CDR3: TGTGCCAGCAGCCCTTCGCTCGGGTCGGATACGCAGTATTTT. Its translation is CASSPSLGSDTQYF.

This clonotype is a singleton in its sample. The chain recombines TRBV24-1 with TRBJ1-5; 8 bases map to TRBD1. Germline CDR1 reads KGHDR; CDR2 reads SFDVKD. The CDR3 is 15 residues long. J was trimmed by 4 bases and V by 10 bases; bases with no gene match: 11. CDR3 residues: CATLPRTGQNQPQHF. CDR3 nucleotide sequence: TGTGCCACTCTTCCACGGACAGGGCAAAATCAGCCCCAGCATTTT.

This clonotype showed up just a few times. The chain uses TRBV12-3 or TRBV12-4 and TRBJ1-2, with D tentatively TRBD1 (5 bases). V shed 1 base and J shed 8 bases, with 11 bases lying between them. CDR3 length equals 13 residues. The CDR3 bases are TGTGCCAGCAGTTTAGAGATAGGGGCCGGCTACACCTTC. Its translation is CASSLEIGAGYTF.

The chain links TRBV6-6 to TRBJ2-7; D ambiguous. This CDR3 has 13 residues. CDR1 is MNHNY, CDR2 SVGAGI, per germline (reference sequence). Trimming took off 2 bases at V and 1 base at J, with 6 bases between the two ends. DNA for the CDR3: TGTGCCAGCAGTTACAGCCAGTCCTACGAGCAGTACTTC. Translating gives CASSYSQSYEQYF.

This clonotype was detected a few times. The gene calls are TRBV7-2 and TRBJ2-5, with TRBD1 identical over 7 bases. From germline, CDR1 is SGHTA and CDR2 FQGNSA. Losses at the gene ends were 5 bases for V and 0 bases for J; bases not matched to a gene: 6. The CDR3 totals 15 residues. CDR3 amino acids: CASSQGGYYQETQYF. In DNA form, the CDR3 reads TGTGCCAGCAGCCAAGGGGGCTACTACCAAGAGACCCAGTACTTC.

This clonotype was detected a few times. This chain links TRBV2 with TRBJ2-1; D gene ambiguous. V was trimmed by 3 bases and J by 8 bases, leaving 14 bases between them. The CDR3 spans 14 residues. CDR1 and CDR2 from the germline V gene are SNHLY and FYNNEI. CDR3 sequence reads: CASSENGLTDEQFF. CDR3 DNA: TGTGCCAGCAGTGAGAACGGTCTGACGGATGAGCAGTTCTTC.

This clonotype appeared a few times. V and J are TRBV29-1 and TRBJ1-1, with D possibly matching TRBD1 (5 bases). Per the germline V gene, CDR1 is SQVTM and CDR2 is ANQGSEA. Trimming took 7 bases from V and 3 from J, leaving 15 bases between them. This CDR3 has 13 amino acids. This chain's CDR3 is CSAPTRGDTEAFF. CDR3 nucleotide sequence: TGCAGCGCCCCGACCCGAGGGGACACTGAAGCTTTCTTT. The full variable domain, with the rest looked up from reference TRBV29-1 and TRBJ1-1, is SAVISQKPSRDICQRGTSLTIQCQVDSQVTMMFWYRQQPGQSLTLIATANQGSEATYESGFVIDKFPISRPNLTFSTLTVSNMSPEDSSIYLCSAPTRGDTEAFFGQGTRLTVV.

This clonotype showed up just a few times. The gene calls are TRBV29-1 and TRBJ2-7, with 8 bases that match TRBD1. Germline V gives CDR1 SQVTM, CDR2 ANQGSEA. V was pared by 3 bases and J by 0 bases, with 4 bases of the junction left unmatched. The CDR3 is 14 amino acids. CDR3: CSVEDRADSYEQYF. CDR3 in DNA: TGCAGCGTTGAGGACAGGGCCGACTCCTACGAGCAGTACTTC.

The chain joins TRBV20-1 to TRBJ2-5; D is undetermined. There are 14 residues in the CDR3. V was shortened by 3 bases and J by 0 bases, with 11 bases between the two germline ends. Germline lookup yields CDR1 DFQATT and CDR2 SNEGSKA (reference sequence). CDR3 DNA: TGCAGTGCTAGCTGGGCCCAGTACCAAGAGACCCAGTACTTC. Protein: CSASWAQYQETQYF.

This clonotype was seen repeatedly, ten times or more. The V gene is TRBV18, the J gene TRBJ2-5; D remains ambiguous. There are 14 residues in the CDR3. V was cut by 8 bases and J by 2 bases, with 15 bases left in between. The germline CDR1 and CDR2 sequences are KGHSH and LQKENI. CDR3 in DNA: TGTGCCAGCACAGCCCCGGGTGGACAAGAGACCCAGTACTTC. Amino acids: CASTAPGGQETQYF.

This clonotype appeared many times. J is TRBJ2-7 and V is TRBV4-3, with D uncertain. In germline, CDR1 is LGHNA, CDR2 YSLEER. V was pared by 2 bases and J by 2 bases, with 7 bases between. This CDR3 is 13 amino acids long. CDR3 sequence reads: CASSQNRAYEQYF. CDR3 DNA: TGCGCCAGCAGCCAAAATCGAGCCTACGAGCAGTACTTC.

This chain joins TRBV6-2 or TRBV6-3 and TRBJ1-5; D gene uncertain. V lost 6 bases to trimming and J lost 3 bases, with 15 bases between them. There are 15 residues in the CDR3. Germline V lookup: CDR1 MNHEY, CDR2 SVGEGT. This CDR3 is CASSPGKRDNQPQHF. As DNA, the CDR3 is TGTGCCAGCAGCCCGGGGAAGAGGGACAATCAGCCCCAGCATTTT.